This entry concerns a single T cell receptor beta chain. Method: immunoSEQ multiplex PCR; TCRdb's copy keeps in-frame clones and lacks some. The sample lists 250,000 to 300,000 clones, approximately 89% seen once, with roughly an eighth in the top ten. The data belong to a study of blood T cell repertoires in COVID-19. The CDR3 consists of 14 residues. The germline V gene has CDR1 LGHDT and CDR2 YNNKEL (reference sequence). V was cut by 4 bases and J by 10 bases, with 16 bases left in between. The source of this sequence is a woman aged 60-70 years with acute or convalescent COVID-19. The chain recombines TRBV3-1 (or the pseudogene TRBV3-2) with TRBJ1-4; D is perhaps TRBD1 (5 bases). Sequencing was performed on peripheral blood. CDR3 sequence reads: CASSLRQSQGKLFF. In DNA form, the CDR3 reads TGTGCCAGCAGCCTAAGACAGAGTCAAGGAAAACTGTTTTTT.